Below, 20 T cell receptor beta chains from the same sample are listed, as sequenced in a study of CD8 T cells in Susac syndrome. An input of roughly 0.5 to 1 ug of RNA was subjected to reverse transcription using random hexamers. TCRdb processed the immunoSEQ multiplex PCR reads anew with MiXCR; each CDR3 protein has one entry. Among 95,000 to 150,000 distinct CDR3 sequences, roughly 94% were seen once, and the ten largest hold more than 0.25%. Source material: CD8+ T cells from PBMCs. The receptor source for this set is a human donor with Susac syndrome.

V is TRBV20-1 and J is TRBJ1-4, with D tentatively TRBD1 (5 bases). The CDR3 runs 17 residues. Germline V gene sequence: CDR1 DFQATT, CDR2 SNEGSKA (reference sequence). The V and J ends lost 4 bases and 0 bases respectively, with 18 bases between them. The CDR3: CSAKAGTHYATNEKLFF. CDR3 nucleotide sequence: TGCAGTGCTAAAGCGGGGACCCATTATGCAACTAATGAAAAACTGTTTTTT.

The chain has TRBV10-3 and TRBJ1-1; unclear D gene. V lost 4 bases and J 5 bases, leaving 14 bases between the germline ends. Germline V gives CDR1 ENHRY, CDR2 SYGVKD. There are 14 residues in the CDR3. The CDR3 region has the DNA TGTGCCATCAGTGCACCAAGGGCGGGTACTGAAGCTTTCTTT. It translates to CAISAPRAGTEAFF.

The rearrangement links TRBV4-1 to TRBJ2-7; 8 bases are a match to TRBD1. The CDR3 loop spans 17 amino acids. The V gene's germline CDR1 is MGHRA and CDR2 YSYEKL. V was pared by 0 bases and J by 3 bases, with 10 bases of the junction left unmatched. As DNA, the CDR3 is TGCGCCAGCAGCCAAGAAGAGGGGAGACAGGGGTACTACGAGCAGTACTTC. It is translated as CASSQEEGRQGYYEQYF.

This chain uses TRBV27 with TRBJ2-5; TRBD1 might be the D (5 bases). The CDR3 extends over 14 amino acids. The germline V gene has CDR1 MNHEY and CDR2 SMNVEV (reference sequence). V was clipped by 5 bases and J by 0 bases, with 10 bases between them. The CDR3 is CASSIAGYQETQYF. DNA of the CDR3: TGTGCCAGCAGTATTGCAGGGTACCAAGAGACCCAGTACTTC.

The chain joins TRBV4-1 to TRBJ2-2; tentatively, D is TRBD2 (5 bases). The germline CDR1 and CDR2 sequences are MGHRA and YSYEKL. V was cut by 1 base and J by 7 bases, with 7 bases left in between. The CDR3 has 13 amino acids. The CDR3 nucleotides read TGCGCCAGCAGCCAAGTTGAGGGCGGGGAGCTGTTTTTT. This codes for CASSQVEGGELFF.

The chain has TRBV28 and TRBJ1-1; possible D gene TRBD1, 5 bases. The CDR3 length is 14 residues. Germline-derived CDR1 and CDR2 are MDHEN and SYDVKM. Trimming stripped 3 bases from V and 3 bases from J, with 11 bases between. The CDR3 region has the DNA TGTGCCAGCAGTTTGCAGGGATTTTACACTGAAGCTTTCTTT. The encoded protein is CASSLQGFYTEAFF.

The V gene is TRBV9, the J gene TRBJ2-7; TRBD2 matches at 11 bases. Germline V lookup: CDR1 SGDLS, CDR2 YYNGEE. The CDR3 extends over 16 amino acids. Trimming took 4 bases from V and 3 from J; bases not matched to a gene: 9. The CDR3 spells CASSPYSGGAYYEQYF. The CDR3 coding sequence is TGTGCCAGCAGCCCCTATAGCGGGGGGGCTTACTACGAGCAGTACTTC.

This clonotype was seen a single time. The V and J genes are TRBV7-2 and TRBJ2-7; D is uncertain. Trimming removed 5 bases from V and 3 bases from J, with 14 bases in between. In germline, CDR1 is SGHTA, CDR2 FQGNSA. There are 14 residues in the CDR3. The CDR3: CASSPTWGNYEQYF. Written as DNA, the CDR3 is TGTGCCAGCAGCCCCACGTGGGGTAACTACGAGCAGTACTTC.

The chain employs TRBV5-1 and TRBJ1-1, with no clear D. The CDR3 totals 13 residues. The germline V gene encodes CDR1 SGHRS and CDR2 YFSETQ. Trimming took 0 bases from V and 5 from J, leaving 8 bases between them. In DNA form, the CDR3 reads TGCGCCAGCAGCTTGGCGTCGGATACTGAAGCTTTCTTT. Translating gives CASSLASDTEAFF.

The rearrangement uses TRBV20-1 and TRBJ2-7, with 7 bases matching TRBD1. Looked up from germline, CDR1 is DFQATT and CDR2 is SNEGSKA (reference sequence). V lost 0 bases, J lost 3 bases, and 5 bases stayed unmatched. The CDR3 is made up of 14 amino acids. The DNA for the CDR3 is TGCAGTGCTAGAGATCCCGCAGGGGGCTACGAGCAGTACTTC. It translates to CSARDPAGGYEQYF.

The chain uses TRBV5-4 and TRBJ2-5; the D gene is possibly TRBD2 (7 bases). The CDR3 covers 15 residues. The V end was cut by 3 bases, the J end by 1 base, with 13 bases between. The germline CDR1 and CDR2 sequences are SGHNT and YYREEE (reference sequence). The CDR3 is CASSWGEGGQETQYF. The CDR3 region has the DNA TGTGCCAGCAGCTGGGGGGAGGGGGGCCAAGAGACCCAGTACTTC.

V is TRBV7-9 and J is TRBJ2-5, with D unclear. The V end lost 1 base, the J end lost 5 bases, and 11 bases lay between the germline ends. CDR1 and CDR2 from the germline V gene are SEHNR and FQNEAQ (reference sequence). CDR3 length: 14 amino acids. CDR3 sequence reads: CASSLVVGRETQYF. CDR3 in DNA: TGTGCCAGCAGCTTAGTGGTCGGTCGGGAGACCCAGTACTTC.

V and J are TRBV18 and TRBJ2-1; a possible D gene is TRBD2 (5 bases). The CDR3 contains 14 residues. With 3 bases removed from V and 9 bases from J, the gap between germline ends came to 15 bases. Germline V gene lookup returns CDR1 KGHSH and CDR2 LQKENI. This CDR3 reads CASSPERGRPEQFF. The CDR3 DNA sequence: TGTGCCAGCTCACCCGAAAGAGGGCGGCCTGAGCAGTTCTTC.

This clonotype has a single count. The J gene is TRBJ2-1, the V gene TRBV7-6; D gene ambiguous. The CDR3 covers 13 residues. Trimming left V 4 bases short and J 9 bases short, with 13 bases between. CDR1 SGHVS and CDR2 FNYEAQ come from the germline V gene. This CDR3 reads CASSSSLDLEQFF. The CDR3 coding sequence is TGTGCCAGCAGCTCCTCCTTGGATCTTGAGCAGTTCTTC.

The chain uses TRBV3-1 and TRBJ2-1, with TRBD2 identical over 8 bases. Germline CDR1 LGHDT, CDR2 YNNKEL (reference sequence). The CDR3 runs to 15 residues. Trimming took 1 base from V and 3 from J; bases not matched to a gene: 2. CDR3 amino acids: CASSQVAGSYNEQFF. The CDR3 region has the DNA TGTGCCAGCAGCCAAGTAGCGGGGAGCTACAATGAGCAGTTCTTC.

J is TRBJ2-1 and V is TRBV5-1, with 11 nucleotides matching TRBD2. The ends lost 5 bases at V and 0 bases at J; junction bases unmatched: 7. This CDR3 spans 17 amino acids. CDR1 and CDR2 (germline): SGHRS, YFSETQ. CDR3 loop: CASSLAGGPSSYNEQFF. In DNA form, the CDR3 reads TGCGCCAGCAGTCTAGCGGGGGGACCGAGCTCCTACAATGAGCAGTTCTTC.

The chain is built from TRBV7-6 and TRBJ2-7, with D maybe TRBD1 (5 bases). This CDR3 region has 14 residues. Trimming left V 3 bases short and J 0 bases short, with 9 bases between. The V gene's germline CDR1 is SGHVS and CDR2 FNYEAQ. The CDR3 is CASSFRGSSYEQYF. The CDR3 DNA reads TGTGCCAGCAGCTTTAGGGGATCCTCCTACGAGCAGTACTTC.

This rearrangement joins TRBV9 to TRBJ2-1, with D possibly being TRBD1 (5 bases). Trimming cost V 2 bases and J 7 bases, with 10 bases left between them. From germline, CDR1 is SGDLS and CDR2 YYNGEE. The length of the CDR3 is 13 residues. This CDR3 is CASSVRAGNEQFF. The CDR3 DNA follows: TGTGCCAGCAGCGTCAGGGCAGGTAATGAGCAGTTCTTC.

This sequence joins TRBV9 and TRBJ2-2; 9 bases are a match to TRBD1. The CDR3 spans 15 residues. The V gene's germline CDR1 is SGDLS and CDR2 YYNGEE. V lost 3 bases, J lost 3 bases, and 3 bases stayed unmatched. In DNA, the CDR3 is TGTGCCAGCAGCGGCACAGGGGGCGACACCGGGGAGCTGTTTTTT. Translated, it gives CASSGTGGDTGELFF.

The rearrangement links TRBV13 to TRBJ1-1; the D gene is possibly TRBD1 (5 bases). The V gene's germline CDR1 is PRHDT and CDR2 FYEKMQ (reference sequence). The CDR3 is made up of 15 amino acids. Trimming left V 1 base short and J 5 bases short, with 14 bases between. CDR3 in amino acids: CASSLEVGRVTEAFF. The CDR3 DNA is TGTGCCAGCAGCTTAGAGGTGGGGCGAGTAACTGAAGCTTTCTTT.